Described below is a single TCR beta chain sequence and its context. Its antigen is still unknown. Base qualities are not provided; no much larger clone lies one nucleotide away. The data were obtained in a study of cytomegalovirus exposure and HLA in healthy donors (dated by TCRdb to the late 2010s). General notes on the study: According to an earlier analysis of a few hundred of the donors, some 170 million T cells yielded roughly 110 million unique TCR beta sequences and 250 to 350 Gb of sequence data. To study patterns of TCR occurrence, a later analysis re-analyzed previously published TCR beta repertoires from around 660 donors and added high-resolution HLA genotyping. The number of donors typed differed by locus, with about 620-630 for A, B, C, DRB1 and DQB1, more than 500 for DQA1, under 610 for DPA1, and over 400 for DPB1. The study profiled the T cell repertoires of fewer than 850 subjects by immunosequencing and related them to cytomegalovirus serostatus. Every repertoire in the discovery cohort had been generated on one and the same sequencing platform. Alongside the repertoire data, information on donor age, sex, ethnicity and CMV serostatus was compiled. Five DR-DQ haplotypes were treated as single units for association and clustering because of strong linkage in the cohort. An earlier analysis of more than 450 of the donors used high-throughput TCR beta sequencing to judge whether each TCR beta V gene segment behaved as functional or pseudogenic. Roughly 300 gigabases of sequencing data and 91 million or so unique TCR sequences made up an early release that covered approximately 620 HLA-typed donors. Of the roughly 390 genotyped donors, roughly 85% fell in the genetic ancestry cluster associated with self-reported Caucasian donors. A later genetic analysis took genome-wide SNP genotypes for about three fifths of the roughly 670 donors and used that subset as a discovery cohort. Class I and class II HLA loci were covered by the typing at four-digit resolution. Rather than drawing on any new phenotypic data, the later analysis identified candidate immune exposures from TCR beta sequences and the way those sequences occurred across donors. The aim of the study was to test whether cataloging public T cell receptors could identify signatures of past pathogen exposure. High-throughput TCR immunosequencing, statistical association of individual TCRs with disease status, and machine learning were combined to predict cytomegalovirus infection status. A separate validation cohort of approximately 130 different subjects was used in addition to the 666-subject first cohort. Across 398 genotyped donors of the cohort, an average of approximately 240,000 unique TCR beta nucleotide sequences per donor were sequenced, and roughly 20% of those sequences were non-productive. The study at large found these results: A later analysis found that HLA-associated TCR beta chains were more clonally expanded and had lower generation probabilities than equally common non-associated chains. In vitro tests confirmed that three of the cytomegalovirus-associated TCR beta chains recognize cytomegalovirus antigens. Most CMV-associated TCR beta chains appeared to be HLA-restricted in a later analysis, and the HLA associations seemed to be driven largely by CMV exposure. A group of highly shared sequence variants was considered likely to be a technical artifact of the sequencing pipeline. Immune exposure information for the cohort was limited to CMV serostatus. HLA typing was unavailable for some donors at each locus, so association tests used only the typed subset. The presence/absence analyses assumed that sequencing depth was roughly uniform across donors, and that assumption may not be true. An association between a missense DCLRE1C variant and V-gene and J-gene trimming of TCR beta chains was found in a later genetic analysis and replicated in an independent cohort. At a false discovery rate of 0.05, a later analysis linked approximately 18,000 TCR beta sequences to specific HLA alleles. Only TCR beta chains were sequenced in this cohort, and the absence of alpha or paired-chain data limited detectable features. The study gave a list of about 150 TCR beta chains associated with cytomegalovirus. According to a later analysis, parvovirus B19, influenza, CMV and Epstein-Barr virus appeared linked to several top co-occurrence clusters. Because counts were too low, roughly 16 rarely observed V segments, including chromosome 9 orphons, were excluded from the earlier analysis of some 590 of the donors. Assigning TCR associations to individual alleles was difficult when HLA alleles, especially DR and DQ, strongly co-occurred. Cytomegalovirus status was reported to be diagnosed by the classifier with high specificity and sensitivity in both the original and validation cohorts. A later genetic analysis reported fewer N-insertions in productive TCRs among donors in an Asian-associated ancestry cluster than the approximately 670-donor mean. Across donors, most TCR sequences were observed very rarely, whereas some public TCRs were present in many individuals. A further reported finding was that TCR beta sequences accurately predicted the HLA-A and HLA-B alleles for most subjects in the first cohort. In an earlier analysis of some 640 of the donors, most TCR beta V segments were observed in productive rearrangements about 87% or about 30% of the time, broadly matching IMGT annotations. The authors suggested that the approach could potentially be generalized to other disease states and immunological phenotypes. The 87-base-pair reads could not distinguish some IMGT-functional V segments, including TRBV6-2 and TRBV6-3, so those segments were excluded. Linkage disequilibrium might explain the correlated functional status among segregating V segments, but an unknown experimental factor could not be ruled out. In a later analysis, the rate of TCR association differed among HLA loci, with DRB1 alleles having the most associated TCRs and HLA-C alleles having the fewest.

In total, fewer than 750 healthy bone marrow donors made up the cohort. At the time of sampling, every cohort member was nominally healthy, though immune exposures that went unrecorded were likely present. The donor was CMV seronegative and belonged to the group of approximately 320 seronegative cohort members. Every donor gave a peripheral blood sample, and the peripheral blood mononuclear cells from that sample were used for TCR beta sequencing. Genomic DNA was extracted from the blood cell samples with the Qiagen DNeasy Blood Extraction Kit. Library creation used the immunoSEQ multiplex PCR assay. The multiplex PCR relied on a mix of 60 forward primers for TCR Vbeta segments and 13 reverse primers for TCR Jbeta segments. The CDR3 region of rearranged TCR beta genes was amplified from genomic DNA with a multiplex PCR assay. The Illumina HiSeq System was used to sequence the amplified TCR beta libraries as 87-base-pair reads. As for how the authors treated the data: A later analysis counted approximately 84 million unique TCR beta chains across the roughly 700 repertoires, and roughly 9.9 million of these chains were shared by at least two donors. A nearest-neighbor algorithm error-corrected the raw reads and collapsed the reads into unique sequences, merging closely related sequences to remove PCR and sequencing errors. To assign V, D and J gene segments, CDR3 sequences were aligned to IMGT reference sequences. Each retained sequence needed at least a six-nucleotide match to both a V gene segment and a J gene segment. A rearrangement counted as productive if the CDR3 had no stop codons and remained in frame with V and J, and every other rearrangement counted as non-productive. CDR3 was defined according to IMGT convention as the region running from the second conserved V-encoded cysteine to the conserved J-encoded phenylalanine. The earlier analysis of a few hundred of the donors excluded any sequence lacking an unambiguous match to a single V gene segment. In an earlier analysis of roughly 500 of the donors, V segments were called functional above 56.7% productive rearrangements and were called segregating when the between-donor standard deviation exceeded 5%. A statistical classification framework was developed to diagnose cytomegalovirus status using the catalog of TCR beta chain sequences. A later analysis assigned V and J genes by comparing TCR nucleotide sequences with IMGT/GENE-DB human TR gene sequences. A later analysis assigned CDR3 sequences and most-parsimonious VDJ recombination scenarios with the TCRdist pipeline. In a later analysis, each TCR beta chain was defined by its CDR3 amino acid sequence together with its V-gene family, and reads without a unique V-gene family were excluded. To address suspected cross-contamination and a sequencing artifact, a later analysis removed roughly 640 highly shared, low-generation-probability nucleotide sequences. In a later analysis, a clonal expansion index for each public chain was calculated from normalized within-repertoire ranks of inferred template counts. Generation probabilities in a later analysis came from a VDJ recombination model fitted to out-of-frame rearrangements, and those results were checked against IGoR. A later analysis scored TCR-TCR, TCR-HLA and TCR-CMV co-occurrence with hypergeometric tests, applying a repertoire-size bias correction to TCR pairs. False discovery rates were estimated in a later analysis by permuting HLA or CMV assignments 20 times. In a later analysis, co-occurring TCRs were grouped using DBSCAN, and TCRdist sequence similarity was added for clustering within HLA-allele-positive subsets. Repertoires with fewer than 30,000 or more than 120,000 public chains were left out of co-occurrence clustering, as were five repertoires with anomalous nucleotide sharing. TCRdb took this table from immuneACCESS and kept in-frame rearrangements with V and J called. Such tables lack part of the clones; where checked against another copy, unresolved V genes explain under half of the gap, and the rest is unexplained. V and J calls and clone size are as listed in that table; D and trimming were resolved from the DNA. The sample contains 100,000 to 150,000 clones, under 90% of them found a single time. The top ten clonotypes cover roughly 4% of the sample.

The CDR3, cysteine through phenylalanine, is 15 amino acids long. Only the CDR3 region is kept as DNA, spanning 45 bases read in frame from base 1. Deletion took 6 bases off V and 7 bases off J, with a span of 22 bases between the germline ends. Sequences MNHEY (CDR1) and SVGAGI (CDR2) are obtained from the germline V gene. The chain is encoded by TRBV6-5 joined to TRBJ2-7; D gene: possibly TRBD1, on 7 matching bases. The sequence was collected from a woman between 40 and 55 years old in good health and CMV-seronegative. The sample comprised PBMCs. The DNA is as follows: TGTGCCAGCAGCCGATGGGGCAGGGGGGAAGAGGAGCAGTACTTC. Translation gives CASSRWGRGEEEQYF.